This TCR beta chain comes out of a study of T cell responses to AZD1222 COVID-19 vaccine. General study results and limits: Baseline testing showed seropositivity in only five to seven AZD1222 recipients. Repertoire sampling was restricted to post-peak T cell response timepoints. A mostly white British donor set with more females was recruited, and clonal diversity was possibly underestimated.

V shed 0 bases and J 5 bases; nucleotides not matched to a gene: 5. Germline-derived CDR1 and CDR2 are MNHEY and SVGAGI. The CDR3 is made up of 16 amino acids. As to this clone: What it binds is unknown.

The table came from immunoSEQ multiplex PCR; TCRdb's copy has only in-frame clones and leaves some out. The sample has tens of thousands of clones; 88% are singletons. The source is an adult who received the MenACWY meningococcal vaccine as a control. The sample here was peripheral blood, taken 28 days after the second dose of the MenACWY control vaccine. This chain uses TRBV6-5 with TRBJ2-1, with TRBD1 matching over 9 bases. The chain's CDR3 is CASSYSGQGTDNEQFF. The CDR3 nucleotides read TGTGCCAGCAGTTACTCGGGACAGGGTACCGACAATGAGCAGTTCTTC.